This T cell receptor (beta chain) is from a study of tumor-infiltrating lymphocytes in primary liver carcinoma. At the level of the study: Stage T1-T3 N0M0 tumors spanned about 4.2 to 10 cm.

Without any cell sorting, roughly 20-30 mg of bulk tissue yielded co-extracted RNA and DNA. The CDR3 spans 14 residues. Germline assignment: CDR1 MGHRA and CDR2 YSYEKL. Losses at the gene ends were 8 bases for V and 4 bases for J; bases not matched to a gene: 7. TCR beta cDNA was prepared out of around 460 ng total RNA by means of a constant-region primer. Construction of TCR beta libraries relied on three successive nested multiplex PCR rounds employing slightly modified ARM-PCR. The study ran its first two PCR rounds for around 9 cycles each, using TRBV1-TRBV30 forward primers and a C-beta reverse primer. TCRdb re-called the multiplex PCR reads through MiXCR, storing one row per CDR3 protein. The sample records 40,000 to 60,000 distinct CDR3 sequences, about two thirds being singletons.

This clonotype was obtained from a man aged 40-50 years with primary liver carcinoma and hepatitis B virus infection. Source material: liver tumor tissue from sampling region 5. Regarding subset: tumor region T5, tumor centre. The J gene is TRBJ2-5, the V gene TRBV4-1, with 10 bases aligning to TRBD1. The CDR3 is CASGRGQGGETQYF. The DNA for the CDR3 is TGCGCCAGCGGCCGAGGACAGGGGGGAGAGACCCAGTACTTC.